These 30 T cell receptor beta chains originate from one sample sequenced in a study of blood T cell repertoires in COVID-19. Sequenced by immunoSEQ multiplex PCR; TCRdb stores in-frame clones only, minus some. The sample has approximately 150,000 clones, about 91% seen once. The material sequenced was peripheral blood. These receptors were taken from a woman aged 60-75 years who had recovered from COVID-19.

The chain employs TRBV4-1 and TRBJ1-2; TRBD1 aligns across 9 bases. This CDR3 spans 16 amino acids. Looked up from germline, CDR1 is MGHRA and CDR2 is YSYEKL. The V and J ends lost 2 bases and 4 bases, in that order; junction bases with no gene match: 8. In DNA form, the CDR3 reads TGCGCCAGCAGCCAACGACCGGGACAGGGTTCCTATGGCTACACCTTC. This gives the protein CASSQRPGQGSYGYTF.

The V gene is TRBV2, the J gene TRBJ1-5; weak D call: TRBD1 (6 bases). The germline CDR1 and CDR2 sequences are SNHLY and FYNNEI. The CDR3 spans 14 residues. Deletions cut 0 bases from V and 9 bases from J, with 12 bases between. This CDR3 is CASSEAWGGGPQHF. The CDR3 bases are TGTGCCAGCAGTGAAGCGTGGGGAGGGGGGCCCCAGCATTTT.

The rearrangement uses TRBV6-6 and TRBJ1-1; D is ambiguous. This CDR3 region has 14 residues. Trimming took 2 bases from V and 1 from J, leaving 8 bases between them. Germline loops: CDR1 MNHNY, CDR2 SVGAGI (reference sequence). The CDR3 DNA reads TGTGCCAGCAGTTACAGGGAGGCGAACACTGAAGCTTTCTTT. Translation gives CASSYREANTEAFF.

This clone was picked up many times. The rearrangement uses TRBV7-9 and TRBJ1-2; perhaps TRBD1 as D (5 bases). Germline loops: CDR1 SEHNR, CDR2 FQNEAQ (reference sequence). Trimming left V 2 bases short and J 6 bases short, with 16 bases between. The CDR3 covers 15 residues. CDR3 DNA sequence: TGTGCCAGCAGCTTAACTGACAGAATAGATGATGGCTACACCTTC. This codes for CASSLTDRIDDGYTF. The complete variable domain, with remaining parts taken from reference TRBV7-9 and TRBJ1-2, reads DTGVSQNPRHKITKRGQNVTFRCDPISEHNRLYWYRQTLGQGPEFLTYFQNEAQLEKSRLLSDRFSAERPKGSFSTLEIQRTEQGDSAMYLCASSLTDRIDDGYTFGSGTRLTVV.

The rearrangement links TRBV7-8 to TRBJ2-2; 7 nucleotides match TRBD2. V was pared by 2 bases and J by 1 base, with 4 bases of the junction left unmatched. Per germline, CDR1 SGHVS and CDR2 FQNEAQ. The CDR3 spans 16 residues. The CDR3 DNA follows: TGTGCCAGCAGCTTACTCGAGCGGGAGAACACCGGGGAGCTGTTTTTT. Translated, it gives CASSLLERENTGELFF.

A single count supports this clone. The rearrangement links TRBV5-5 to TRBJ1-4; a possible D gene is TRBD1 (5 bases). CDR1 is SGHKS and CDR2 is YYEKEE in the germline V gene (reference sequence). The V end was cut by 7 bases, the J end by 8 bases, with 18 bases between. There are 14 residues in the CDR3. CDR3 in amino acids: CASSFPRGDEKLFF. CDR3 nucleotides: TGTGCCAGCTCCTTCCCCCGGGGGGACGAAAAACTGTTTTTT. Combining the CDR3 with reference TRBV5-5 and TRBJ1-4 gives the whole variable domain DAGVTQSPTHLIKTRGQQVTLRCSPISGHKSVSWYQQVLGQGPQFIFQYYEKEERGRGNFPDRFSARQFPNYSSELNVNALLLGDSALYLCASSFPRGDEKLFFGSGTQLSVL.

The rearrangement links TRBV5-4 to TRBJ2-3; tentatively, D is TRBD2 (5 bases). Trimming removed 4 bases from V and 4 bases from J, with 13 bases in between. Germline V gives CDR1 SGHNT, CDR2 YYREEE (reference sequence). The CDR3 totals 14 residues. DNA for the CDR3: TGTGCCAGCAGCCCCCTCAGCGGCGCAGATACGCAGTATTTT. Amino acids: CASSPLSGADTQYF. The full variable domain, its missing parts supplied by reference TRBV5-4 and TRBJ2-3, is ETGVTQSPTHLIKTRGQQVTLRCSSQSGHNTVSWYQQALGQGPQFIFQYYREEENGRGNFPPRFSGLQFPNYSSELNVNALELDDSALYLCASSPLSGADTQYFGPGTRLTVL.

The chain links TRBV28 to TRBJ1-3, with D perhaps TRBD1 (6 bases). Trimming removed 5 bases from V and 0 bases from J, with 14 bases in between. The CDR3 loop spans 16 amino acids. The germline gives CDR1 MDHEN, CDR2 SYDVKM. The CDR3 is CASSRGGAGSGNTIYF. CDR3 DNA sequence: TGTGCCAGCAGTAGGGGGGGAGCCGGCTCTGGAAACACCATATATTTT.

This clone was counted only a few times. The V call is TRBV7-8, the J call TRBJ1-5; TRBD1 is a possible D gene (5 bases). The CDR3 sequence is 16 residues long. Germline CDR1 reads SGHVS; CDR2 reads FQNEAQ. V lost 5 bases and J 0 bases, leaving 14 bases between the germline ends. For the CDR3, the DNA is TGTGCCAGCAGCCCCGGACACCTAGGTAGCAATCAGCCCCAGCATTTT. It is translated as CASSPGHLGSNQPQHF. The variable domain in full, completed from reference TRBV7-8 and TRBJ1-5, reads GAGVSQSPRYKVAKRGQDVALRCDPISGHVSLFWYQQALGQGPEFLTYFQNEAQLDKSGLPSDRFFAERPEGSVSTLKIQRTQQEDSAVYLCASSPGHLGSNQPQHFGDGTRLSIL.

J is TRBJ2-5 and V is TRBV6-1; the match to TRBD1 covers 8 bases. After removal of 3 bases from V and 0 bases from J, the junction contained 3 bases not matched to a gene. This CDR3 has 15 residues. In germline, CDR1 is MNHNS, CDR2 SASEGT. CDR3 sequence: CASSDRDRYQETQYF. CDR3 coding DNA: TGTGCCAGCAGTGATCGGGACAGGTACCAAGAGACCCAGTACTTC.

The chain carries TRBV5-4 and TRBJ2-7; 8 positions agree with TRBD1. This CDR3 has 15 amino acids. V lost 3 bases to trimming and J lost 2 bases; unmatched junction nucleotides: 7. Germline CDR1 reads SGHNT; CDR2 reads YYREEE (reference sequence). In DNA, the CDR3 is TGTGCCAGCAGCTGGGACAGGTATGGTACCTACGAGCAGTACTTC. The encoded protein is CASSWDRYGTYEQYF.

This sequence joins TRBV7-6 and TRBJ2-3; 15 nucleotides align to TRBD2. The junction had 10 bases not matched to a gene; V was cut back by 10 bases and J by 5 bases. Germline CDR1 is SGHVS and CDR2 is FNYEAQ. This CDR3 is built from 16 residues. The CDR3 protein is CATRRTSGGALDTQYF. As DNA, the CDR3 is TGTGCCACACGGAGGACTAGCGGGGGGGCCCTAGATACGCAGTATTTT.

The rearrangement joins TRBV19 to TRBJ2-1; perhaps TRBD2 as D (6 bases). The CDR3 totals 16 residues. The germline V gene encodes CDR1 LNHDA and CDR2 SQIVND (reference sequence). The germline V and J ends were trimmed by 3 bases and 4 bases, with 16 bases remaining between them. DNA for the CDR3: TGTGCCAGTAGTATCCTCACGGCGGGGTTTTACAATGAGCAGTTCTTC. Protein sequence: CASSILTAGFYNEQFF. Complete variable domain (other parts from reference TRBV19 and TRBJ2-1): DGGITQSPKYLFRKEGQNVTLSCEQNLNHDAMYWYRQDPGQGLRLIYYSQIVNDFQKGDIAEGYSVSREKKESFPLTVTSAQKNPTAFYLCASSILTAGFYNEQFFGPGTRLTVL.

DNA of the CDR3: TGTGCCAGTCGGCCGGGGGGACAGGCATTGCCTGGTAGCACAGATACGCAGTATTTT. Its protein product is CASRPGGQALPGSTDTQYF. The V gene is TRBV19, the J gene TRBJ2-3; D is possibly TRBD1 (8 bases). Trimming cost V 8 bases and J 0 bases, with 27 bases left between them. In germline, CDR1 is LNHDA, CDR2 SQIVND (reference sequence). CDR3 length: 19 amino acids.

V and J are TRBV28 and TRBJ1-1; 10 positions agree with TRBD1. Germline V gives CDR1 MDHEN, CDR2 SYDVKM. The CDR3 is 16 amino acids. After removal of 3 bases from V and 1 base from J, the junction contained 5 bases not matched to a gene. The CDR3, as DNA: TGTGCCAGCAGTTTTCAGACAGGGGGCCGGAACACTGAAGCTTTCTTT. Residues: CASSFQTGGRNTEAFF.

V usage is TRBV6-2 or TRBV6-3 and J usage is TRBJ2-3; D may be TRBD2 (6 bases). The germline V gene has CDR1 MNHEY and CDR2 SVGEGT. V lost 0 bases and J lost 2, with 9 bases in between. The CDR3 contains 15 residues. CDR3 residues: CASSYSAGNTDTQYF. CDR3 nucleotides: TGTGCCAGCAGTTACTCTGCGGGGAACACAGATACGCAGTATTTT.

The CDR3 coding sequence is TGTGCCACCAGTGACGAGGGGGGGCCCACGAATGAGCAGTTCTTC. It translates to CATSDEGGPTNEQFF. This chain connects TRBV24-1 to TRBJ2-1, with D possibly TRBD2 on 7 matching bases. CDR1 KGHDR and CDR2 SFDVKD come from the germline V gene. This CDR3 has 15 residues. Trimming left V 4 bases short and J 7 bases short, with 16 bases between.

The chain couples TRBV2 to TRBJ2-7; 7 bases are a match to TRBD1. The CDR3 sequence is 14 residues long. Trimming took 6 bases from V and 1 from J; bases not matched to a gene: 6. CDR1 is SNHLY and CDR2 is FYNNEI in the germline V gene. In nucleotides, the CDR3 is TGTGCCAGCAGGACTGACAGGGTTTCCTACGAGCAGTACTTC. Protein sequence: CASRTDRVSYEQYF.

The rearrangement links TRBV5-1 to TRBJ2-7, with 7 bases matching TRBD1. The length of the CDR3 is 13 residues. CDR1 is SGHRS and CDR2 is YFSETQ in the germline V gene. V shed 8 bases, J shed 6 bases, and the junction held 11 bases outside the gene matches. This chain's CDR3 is CASKTGPGLEQYF. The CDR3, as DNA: TGCGCCAGTAAGACAGGGCCCGGACTCGAGCAGTACTTC.

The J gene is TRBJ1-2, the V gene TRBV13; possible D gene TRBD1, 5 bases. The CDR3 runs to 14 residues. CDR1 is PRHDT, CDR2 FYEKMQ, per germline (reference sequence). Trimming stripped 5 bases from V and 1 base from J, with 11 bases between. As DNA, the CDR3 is TGTGCCAGCAGCCCCAGGGTCATTAACTATGGCTACACCTTC. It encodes CASSPRVINYGYTF.

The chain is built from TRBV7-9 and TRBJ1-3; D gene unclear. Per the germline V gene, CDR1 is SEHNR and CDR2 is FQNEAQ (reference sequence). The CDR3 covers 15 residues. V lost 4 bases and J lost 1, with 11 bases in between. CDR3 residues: CASSSTRASGNTIYF. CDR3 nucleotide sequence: TGTGCCAGCAGCTCCACAAGAGCGTCTGGAAACACCATATATTTT.

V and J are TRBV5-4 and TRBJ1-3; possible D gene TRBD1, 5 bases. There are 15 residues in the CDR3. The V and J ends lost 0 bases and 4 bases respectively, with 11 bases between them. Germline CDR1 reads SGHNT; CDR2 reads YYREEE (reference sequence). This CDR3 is CASSLDRTTGNTIYF. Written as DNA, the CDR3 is TGTGCCAGCAGCTTGGACAGGACAACGGGAAACACCATATATTTT.

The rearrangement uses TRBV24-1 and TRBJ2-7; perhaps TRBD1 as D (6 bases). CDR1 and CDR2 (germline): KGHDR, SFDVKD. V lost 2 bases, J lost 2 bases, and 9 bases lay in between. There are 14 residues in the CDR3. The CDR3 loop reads CATSDSTGTYEQYF. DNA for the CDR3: TGTGCCACCAGTGATTCCACAGGGACCTACGAGCAGTACTTC.

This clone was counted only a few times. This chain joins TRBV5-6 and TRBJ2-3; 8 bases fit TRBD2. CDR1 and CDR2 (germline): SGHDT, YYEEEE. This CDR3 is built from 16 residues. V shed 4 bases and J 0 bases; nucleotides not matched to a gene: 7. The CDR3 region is CASSGLTSVSTDTQYF. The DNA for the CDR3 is TGTGCCAGCAGCGGCTTGACTAGCGTGAGCACAGATACGCAGTATTTT.

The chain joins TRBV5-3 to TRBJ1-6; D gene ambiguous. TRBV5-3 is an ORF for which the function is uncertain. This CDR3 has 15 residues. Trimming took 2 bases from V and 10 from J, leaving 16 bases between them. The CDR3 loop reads CARSFQRSYRSPLHF. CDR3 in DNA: TGTGCCAGAAGCTTCCAGCGATCCTATAGGTCACCCCTCCACTTT.

For the CDR3, the DNA is TGTGCCAGCAGTCCCGGGACTAGCGGGGGATTAGATACGCAGTATTTT. This codes for CASSPGTSGGLDTQYF. This sequence joins TRBV25-1 and TRBJ2-3, with 14 positions matching TRBD2. Germline V gives CDR1 MGHDK, CDR2 SYGVNS. Trimming at V came to 5 bases and at J to 5 bases, leaving 6 bases not matched to a gene. The CDR3 runs 16 residues.

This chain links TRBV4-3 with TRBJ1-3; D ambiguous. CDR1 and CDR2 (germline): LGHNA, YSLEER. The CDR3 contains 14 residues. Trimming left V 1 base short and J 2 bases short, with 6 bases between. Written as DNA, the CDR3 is TGCGCCAGCAGCCAAGGCCCTACTGGAAACACCATATATTTT. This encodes CASSQGPTGNTIYF.

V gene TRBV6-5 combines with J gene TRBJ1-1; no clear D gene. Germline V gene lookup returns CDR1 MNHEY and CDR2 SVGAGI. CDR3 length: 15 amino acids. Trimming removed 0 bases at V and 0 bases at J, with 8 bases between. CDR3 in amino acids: CASSYSSGMNTEAFF. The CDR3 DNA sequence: TGTGCCAGCAGTTACTCGTCAGGTATGAACACTGAAGCTTTCTTT.

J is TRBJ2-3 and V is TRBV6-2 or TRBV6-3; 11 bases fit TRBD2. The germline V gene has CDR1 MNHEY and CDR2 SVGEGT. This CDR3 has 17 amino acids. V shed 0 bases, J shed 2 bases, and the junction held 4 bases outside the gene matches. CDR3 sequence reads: CASSYSASGGFTDTQYF. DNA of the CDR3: TGTGCCAGCAGTTACTCGGCTAGCGGGGGGTTCACAGATACGCAGTATTTT.

The CDR3 bases are TGTGCCAGCAGCTTGGGGGTGACACATTCGCCTGGTTTCCAGCATTTT. It codes for CASSLGVTHSPGFQHF. The chain joins TRBV5-5 to TRBJ1-5; unclear D gene. The ends were cut back, 0 bases at V and 12 bases at J, with 22 bases in the middle. The CDR3 runs 16 residues. In germline, CDR1 is SGHKS, CDR2 YYEKEE (reference sequence).